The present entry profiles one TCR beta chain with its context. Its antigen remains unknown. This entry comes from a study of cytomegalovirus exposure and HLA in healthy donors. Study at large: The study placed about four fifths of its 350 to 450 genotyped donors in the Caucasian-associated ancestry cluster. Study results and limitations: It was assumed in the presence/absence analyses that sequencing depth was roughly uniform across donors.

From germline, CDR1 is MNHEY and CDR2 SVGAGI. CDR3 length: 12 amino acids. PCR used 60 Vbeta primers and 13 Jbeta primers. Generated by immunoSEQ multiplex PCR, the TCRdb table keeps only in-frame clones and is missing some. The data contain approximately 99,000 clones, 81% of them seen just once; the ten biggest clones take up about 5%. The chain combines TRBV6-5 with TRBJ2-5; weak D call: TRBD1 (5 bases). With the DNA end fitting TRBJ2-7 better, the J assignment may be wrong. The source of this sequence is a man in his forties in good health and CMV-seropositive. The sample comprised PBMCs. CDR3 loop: CASSPRQGEQYF. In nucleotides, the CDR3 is TGTGCCAGCAGTCCCCGGCAGGGCGAGCAGTACTTC.